The rows below give T cell receptor beta chains drawn from one sample of a study of T cells expressing NK-cell markers. TCRdb reworked the 5' RACE reads into one entry per CDR3 protein, no DNA. The sample has 350,000 to 500,000 distinct CDR3 sequences. The sample comprised blood T cells: a sorted CD56 or NKG2C T cell subset, CD4+ or CD8+ T cells, or bulk PBMC T cells (not recorded which). All receptors come from a woman between 18 and 75 years old in good health. Each CDR3 is given with its conserved first and last residue.

J gene | V gene | CDR3 length | CDR3 protein
TRBJ2-1 | TRBV5-1 | 13 | CASSLELAYEQFF
TRBJ2-1 | TRBV9 | 16 | CASSVGWGISYNEQFF
TRBJ2-2 | TRBV28 | 16 | CASSLRGGGKAGELFF
TRBJ1-5 | TRBV27 | 14 | CASSSLGENQPQHF
TRBJ2-3 | TRBV11-2 | 17 | CASSLVGGTTSTDTQYF
TRBJ2-7 | TRBV6-1 | 14 | CASSIGTTTYEQYF
TRBJ2-5 | TRBV12-3/TRBV12-4 | 14 | CASSSQGSMQTQYF
TRBJ2-1 | TRBV20-1 | 12 | CSARGDLTEQFF
TRBJ1-2 | TRBV12-3/TRBV12-4 | 16 | CASSPFLPQGGYGYTF
TRBJ1-5 | TRBV12-3/TRBV12-4 | 16 | CARSGTGEYSNQPQHF
TRBJ1-5 | TRBV30 | 13 | CAWGGRPGGPQHF
TRBJ2-1 | TRBV24-1 | 14 | CATSAGGSYNEQFF
TRBJ2-3 | TRBV11-2 | 14 | CASSLEGITDTQYF
TRBJ1-1 | TRBV12-3/TRBV12-4 | 12 | CASSSTGMGAFF
TRBJ2-7 | TRBV7-6 | 15 | CASSLGDGHSYEQYF
TRBJ2-7 | TRBV12-3/TRBV12-4 | 14 | CASLSSGSSYEQYF
TRBJ2-3 | TRBV12-3/TRBV12-4 | 17 | CASSFTGGRTNTDTQYF
TRBJ1-6 | TRBV12-3/TRBV12-4 | 13 | CASSRDRGSPLHF
TRBJ1-1 | TRBV12-3/TRBV12-4 | 13 | CASSQGGGTEAFF
TRBJ2-3 | TRBV7-9 | 15 | CASSPLAPSTDTQYF
TRBJ2-5 | TRBV2 | 14 | CASSLNRAGETQYF
TRBJ1-6 | TRBV20-1 | 13 | CSALDSYNSPLHF
TRBJ2-3 | TRBV20-1 | 14 | CSATPTSSGGSQYF
TRBJ2-1 | TRBV29-1 | 14 | CSVRAGARGNEQFF
TRBJ1-3 | TRBV5-6 | 15 | CASSAEGALGNTIYF
TRBJ2-2 | TRBV20-1 | 12 | CSAKEGPGELFF